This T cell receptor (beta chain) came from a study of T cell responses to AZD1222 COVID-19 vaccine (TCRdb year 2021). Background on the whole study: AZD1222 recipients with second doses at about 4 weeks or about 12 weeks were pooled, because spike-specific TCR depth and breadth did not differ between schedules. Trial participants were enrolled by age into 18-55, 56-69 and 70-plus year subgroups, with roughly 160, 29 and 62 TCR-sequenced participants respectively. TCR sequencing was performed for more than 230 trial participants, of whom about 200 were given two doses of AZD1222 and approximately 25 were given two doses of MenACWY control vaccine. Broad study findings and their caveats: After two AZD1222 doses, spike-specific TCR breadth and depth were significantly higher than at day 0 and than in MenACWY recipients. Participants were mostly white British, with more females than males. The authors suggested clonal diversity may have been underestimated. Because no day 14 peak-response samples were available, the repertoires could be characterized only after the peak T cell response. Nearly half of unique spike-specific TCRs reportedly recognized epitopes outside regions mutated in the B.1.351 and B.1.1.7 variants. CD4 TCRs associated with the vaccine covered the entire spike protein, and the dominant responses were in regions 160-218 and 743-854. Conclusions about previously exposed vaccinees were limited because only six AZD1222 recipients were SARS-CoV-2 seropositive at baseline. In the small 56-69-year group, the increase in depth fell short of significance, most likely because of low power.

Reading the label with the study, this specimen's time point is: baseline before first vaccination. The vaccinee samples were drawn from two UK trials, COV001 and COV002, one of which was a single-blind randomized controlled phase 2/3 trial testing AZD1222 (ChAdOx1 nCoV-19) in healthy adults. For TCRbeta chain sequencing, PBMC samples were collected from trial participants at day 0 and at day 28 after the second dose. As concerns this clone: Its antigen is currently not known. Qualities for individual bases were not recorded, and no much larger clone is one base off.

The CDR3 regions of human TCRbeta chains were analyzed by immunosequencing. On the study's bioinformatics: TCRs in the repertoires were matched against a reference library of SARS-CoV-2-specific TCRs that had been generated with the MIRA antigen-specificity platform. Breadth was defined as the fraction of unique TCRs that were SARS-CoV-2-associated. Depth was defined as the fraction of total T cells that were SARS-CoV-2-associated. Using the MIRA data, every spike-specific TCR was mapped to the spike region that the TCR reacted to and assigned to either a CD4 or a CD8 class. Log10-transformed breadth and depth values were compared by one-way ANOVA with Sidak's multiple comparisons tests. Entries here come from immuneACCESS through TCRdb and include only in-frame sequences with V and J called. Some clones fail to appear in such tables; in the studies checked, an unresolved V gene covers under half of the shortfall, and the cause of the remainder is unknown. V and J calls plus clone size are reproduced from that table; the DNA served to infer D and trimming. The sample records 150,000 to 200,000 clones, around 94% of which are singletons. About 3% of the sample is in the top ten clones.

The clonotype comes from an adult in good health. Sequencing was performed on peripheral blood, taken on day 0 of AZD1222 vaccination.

The CDR3 sequence is CASSLAGRTETQYF. The DNA sequence is TGTGCCAGCAGCTTGGCTGGCCGGACGGAGACCCAGTACTTC. The rearrangement joined TRBV5-5 to TRBJ2-5; the D gene cannot be named for sure. CDR1 SGHKS and CDR2 YYEKEE were looked up in the germline V gene (reference sequence). From cysteine to phenylalanine, the CDR3 is 14 amino acids long. Only the CDR3 part of the read is kept: 42 bases, read in frame from the first base. V sheds 0 bases and J sheds 5 bases, leaving 11 bases between their ends. With all but the CDR3 taken from the reference TRBV5-5 and TRBJ2-5 genes, the full variable domain is: DAGVTQSPTHLIKTRGQQVTLRCSPISGHKSVSWYQQVLGQGPQFIFQYYEKEERGRGNFPDRFSARQFPNYSSELNVNALLLGDSALYLCASSLAGRTETQYFGPGTRLLVL.